What follows are 20 T cell receptor beta chains derived from one specimen sequenced in a study of shared clonotypes between healthy human individuals (dated by TCRdb to 2018 to 2021). The library was built by means of the immunoSEQ multiplex PCR assay. The immuneACCESS repertoire file appears here via TCRdb, limited to in-frame rearrangements. These files lack a portion of the clones; in checked studies, under half of the deficit traces to unresolved V genes, and the cause of the others is not known. Across this sample there are under 600,000 clones, with approximately 97% seen only once. Together, the top ten hold roughly 0.05% of the sample. The sequenced sample was naive CD4+ T cells sorted from blood. This specimen's cell subset or site label, interpreted: CD45RA+ positively selected. Source of these receptors: a woman in her 30s in good health.

V and J are TRBV6-5 and TRBJ2-7, with D maybe TRBD1 (5 bases). The germline V and J ends were trimmed by 7 bases and 0 bases, with 13 bases remaining between them. The germline gives CDR1 MNHEY, CDR2 SVGAGI. The CDR3 sequence is 14 residues long. DNA for the CDR3: TGTGCCAGCAAAAGGGGCCCTAGCTCCTACGAGCAGTACTTC. It is translated as CASKRGPSSYEQYF.

V gene TRBV2 combines with J gene TRBJ1-3; 7 bases map to TRBD1. After removal of 6 bases from V and 5 bases from J, the junction contained 10 bases not matched to a gene. Germline lookup yields CDR1 SNHLY and CDR2 FYNNEI. The CDR3 covers 15 residues. In nucleotides, the CDR3 is TGTGCCAGCAGCCAGGGGGAGGTCCAAAGAAACACCATATATTTT. Protein product: CASSQGEVQRNTIYF.

The V gene is TRBV7-2, the J gene TRBJ2-5; D call uncertain. The CDR3 covers 15 residues. V was trimmed by 6 bases and J by 1 base, leaving 15 bases between them. CDR1 is SGHTA, CDR2 FQGNSA, per germline. The chain's CDR3 is CASSLIIGFQETQYF. CDR3 sequence (DNA): TGTGCCAGCAGTTTGATAATCGGGTTCCAAGAGACCCAGTACTTC.

V usage is TRBV27 and J usage is TRBJ1-4, with TRBD1 matching 7 bases. CDR1 is MNHEY, CDR2 SMNVEV, per germline (reference sequence). The V segment lost 6 bases and the J segment 2 bases; nucleotides outside the gene matches: 3. The CDR3 loop spans 14 amino acids. The CDR3 region is CASRTGRTNEKLFF. The CDR3 region has the DNA TGTGCCAGCAGGACAGGGAGGACTAATGAAAAACTGTTTTTT.

In this sample, this clone turned up once. The gene calls are TRBV18 and TRBJ2-7; 10 bases fit TRBD2. V dropped 5 bases and J dropped 2; count of bases not matched to a gene: 3. The CDR3 is 14 amino acids. CDR1 KGHSH and CDR2 LQKENI come from the germline V gene. CDR3 in DNA: TGTGCCAGCTCATCTAGCGGGAGTACCTACGAGCAGTACTTC. Amino acids: CASSSSGSTYEQYF.

The rearrangement uses TRBV28 and TRBJ2-1; D unclear. V lost 2 bases and J 4 bases, leaving 3 bases between the germline ends. Looked up from germline, CDR1 is MDHEN and CDR2 is SYDVKM. The CDR3 has 12 amino acids. The DNA for the CDR3 is TGTGCCAGCAGTTTAGCTTACAATGAGCAGTTCTTC. Translation: CASSLAYNEQFF.

The genes are TRBV4-1 and TRBJ1-4, with D tentatively TRBD1 (6 bases). The CDR3 length is 15 residues. Looked up from germline, CDR1 is MGHRA and CDR2 is YSYEKL. V was trimmed by 0 bases and J by 5 bases, leaving 10 bases between them. The CDR3 DNA follows: TGCGCCAGCAGCCAAGAAGGGGGAGGGAATGAAAAACTGTTTTTT. Amino acids: CASSQEGGGNEKLFF.

V and J are TRBV27 and TRBJ1-5; D uncertain. The germline gives CDR1 MNHEY, CDR2 SMNVEV (reference sequence). The V and J ends lost 8 bases and 1 base respectively, with 9 bases between them. The CDR3 extends over 13 amino acids. In DNA form, the CDR3 reads TGTGCCAGCTCAACTAGGAGCAATCAGCCCCAGCATTTT. Protein sequence: CASSTRSNQPQHF.

V usage is TRBV19 and J usage is TRBJ2-3; D unresolved. The germline V gene has CDR1 LNHDA and CDR2 SQIVND (reference sequence). Between the trimmed V and J ends, which lost 5 bases and 2 bases, there was a span of 8 bases. The CDR3 spans 13 residues. CDR3 protein: CASSPSSTDTQYF. CDR3 nucleotides: TGTGCCAGTAGTCCCTCATCCACAGATACGCAGTATTTT.

The chain uses TRBV7-9 and TRBJ2-1, with 7 bases lining up with TRBD1. The V segment lost 5 bases and the J segment 4 bases; nucleotides outside the gene matches: 8. Germline V CDR1 and CDR2: SEHNR, FQNEAQ (reference sequence). The CDR3 length is 15 residues. This CDR3 reads CASSRMLGQYNEQFF. The DNA for the CDR3 is TGTGCCAGCAGCCGGATGTTGGGACAGTACAATGAGCAGTTCTTC.

The chain's CDR3 is CASTPGLAGSDEQFF. CDR3 sequence (DNA): TGTGCCAGCACCCCGGGACTAGCGGGATCGGATGAGCAGTTCTTC. The genes are TRBV9 and TRBJ2-1, with 13 nucleotides matching TRBD2. There are 15 residues in the CDR3. Looked up from germline, CDR1 is SGDLS and CDR2 is YYNGEE. With V trimmed by 6 bases and J by 8 bases, 8 bases remained unmatched.

V and J are TRBV7-3 and TRBJ2-1; TRBD2 matches 9 bases. Germline-derived CDR1 and CDR2 are SGHTA and FQGTGA. This CDR3 is 16 amino acids long. The V gene end was trimmed by 4 bases and the J gene end by 1 base; junction bases not matched to a gene: 5. The CDR3 coding sequence is TGTGCCAGCAGCTCATATAGCGGGAGATCCTACAATGAGCAGTTCTTC. This sequence encodes CASSSYSGRSYNEQFF. The whole variable domain, remainder taken from reference TRBV7-3 and TRBJ2-1, is GAGVSQTPSNKVTEKGKYVELRCDPISGHTALYWYRQSLGQGPEFLIYFQGTGAADDSGLPNDRFFAVRPEGSVSTLKIQRTERGDSAVYLCASSSYSGRSYNEQFFGPGTRLTVL.

V gene TRBV14 combines with J gene TRBJ1-1, with 7 bases lining up with TRBD1. V trimming: 4 bases; J trimming: 4 bases; junction bases outside the gene matches: 3. CDR1 is SGHDN and CDR2 is FVKESK in the germline V gene. The CDR3 spans 13 residues. The CDR3 protein is CASSRGGATEAFF. In DNA, the CDR3 is TGTGCCAGCAGCCGAGGGGGCGCCACTGAAGCTTTCTTT.

V usage is TRBV13 and J usage is TRBJ2-7; D not resolved. CDR1 is PRHDT and CDR2 is FYEKMQ in the germline V gene (reference sequence). The CDR3 runs to 14 residues. V was cut by 2 bases and J by 5 bases, with 13 bases left in between. Here the CDR3 reads CASSLRVAHDEQYF. The CDR3 DNA reads TGTGCCAGCAGCTTACGTGTGGCACACGACGAGCAGTACTTC.

The V call is TRBV13, the J call TRBJ1-4; no clear D gene. V lost 2 bases, J lost 2 bases, and 18 bases lay in between. This CDR3 has 18 residues. Germline CDR1 PRHDT, CDR2 FYEKMQ (reference sequence). Here the CDR3 reads CASSLSEGGLSTNEKLFF. In DNA, the CDR3 is TGTGCCAGCAGCTTATCCGAGGGAGGGTTAAGCACTAATGAAAAACTGTTTTTT.

This clone came up once. The rearrangement joins TRBV29-1 to TRBJ2-2; D gene ambiguous. CDR1 is SQVTM, CDR2 ANQGSEA, per germline. Trimming removed 3 bases at V and 5 bases at J, with 10 bases between. The CDR3 spans 13 residues. The CDR3 region has the DNA TGCAGCGTTGACTGGCAGGCTACCGGGGAGCTGTTTTTT. Translating gives CSVDWQATGELFF.

The V gene is TRBV7-2, the J gene TRBJ2-1; D possibly corresponds to TRBD1 (6 bases). In germline, CDR1 is SGHTA, CDR2 FQGNSA. V lost 0 bases, J lost 5 bases, and 17 bases lay in between. The CDR3 totals 17 residues. This chain's CDR3 is CASSLAPYWTDHNEQFF. The CDR3 region has the DNA TGTGCCAGCAGCTTAGCCCCTTATTGGACAGATCACAATGAGCAGTTCTTC.

The genes are TRBV9 and TRBJ2-7; tentatively, D is TRBD1 or TRBD2 (5 bases each). The CDR3 has 18 residues. CDR1 and CDR2 from the germline V gene are SGDLS and YYNGEE. The V end was cut by 0 bases, the J end by 3 bases, with 22 bases between. CDR3 DNA sequence: TGTGCCAGCAGCGTAGAAAACAGGAGGTACTTGCAACACTACGAGCAGTACTTC. It translates to CASSVENRRYLQHYEQYF.

V usage is TRBV19 and J usage is TRBJ1-1; possibly TRBD1 for D (5 bases). The length of the CDR3 is 14 residues. Trimming cost V 9 bases and J 3 bases, with 17 bases left between them. Per germline, CDR1 LNHDA and CDR2 SQIVND (reference sequence). The CDR3 sequence is CASTTRGGDTEAFF. The DNA for the CDR3 is TGTGCCAGCACGACGCGCGGGGGTGACACTGAAGCTTTCTTT.

V is TRBV28 and J is TRBJ2-7, with 10 bases identical to TRBD1. In germline, CDR1 is MDHEN, CDR2 SYDVKM. V shed 6 bases, J shed 3 bases, and the junction held 8 bases outside the gene matches. This CDR3 spans 15 amino acids. CDR3 in amino acids: CASSRTGTGDYEQYF. The CDR3 DNA sequence: TGTGCCAGCAGCCGGACCGGGACAGGGGACTACGAGCAGTACTTC.